This T cell receptor beta chain was sequenced for a study of EBV T-cell therapy then PD-1 blockade in nasopharyngeal carcinoma. The table came from immunoSEQ multiplex PCR; TCRdb's copy has only in-frame clones and leaves some out. The sample records 15,000 or so clones, approximately 81% being singletons. Indicated treatment: AdE1-LMPpoly-expanded autologous EBV-specific T-cell therapy followed by anti-PD-1 nivolumab. Turning to this clone: Its antigen is unidentified.

The V gene's germline CDR1 is PRHDT and CDR2 FYEKMQ (reference sequence). The CDR3 length is 14 residues. V was clipped by 5 bases and J by 1 base, with 11 bases between them. The V gene is TRBV13, the J gene TRBJ1-2; D perhaps matches TRBD1 (5 bases). The sample here was CD8+ T cells from blood, taken around day 100 from a patient whose treatment included autologous EBV-specific T cells and nivolumab. The receptor was isolated from a middle-aged man with nasopharyngeal carcinoma. The CDR3 DNA is TGTGCCAGCAGCGAAGGGACGGGTAACTATGGCTACACCTTC. Amino acid sequence: CASSEGTGNYGYTF. Combining the CDR3 with reference TRBV13 and TRBJ1-2 gives the whole variable domain AAGVIQSPRHLIKEKRETATLKCYPIPRHDTVYWYQQGPGQDPQFLISFYEKMQSDKGSIPDRFSAQQFSDYHSELNMSSLELGDSALYFCASSEGTGNYGYTFGSGTRLTVV.